The 3 T cell receptor beta chains below come from one sample, sequenced in a study of Ad26.COV2.S vaccination and SARS-CoV-2 variants (dated by TCRdb to about 2021). The meaning of the sample's time point label: individuals recovered from natural SARS-CoV-2 infection. The library was obtained by the immunoSEQ multiplex PCR assay. TCRdb obtained this table from immuneACCESS and retained in-frame rearrangements with V and J assigned. These tables miss some clones; where compared with another copy, unresolved V genes account for less than half of the shortfall, and the remainder is unexplained. Within this sample are around 45,000 clones, with roughly 84% of them counted one time only. Less than 60% of the sample rests with the top ten. This specimen was peripheral blood, taken after recovery from COVID-19. Receptors originate from a human donor who had recovered from COVID-19.

The chain employs TRBV6-5 and TRBJ1-2; 7 bases align to TRBD1. CDR1 is MNHEY, CDR2 SVGAGI, per germline. With 8 bases clipped from V and 8 bases from J, the junction kept 14 bases outside the gene matches. The CDR3 has 14 amino acids. CDR3 coding DNA: TGTGCCAGCGTCTCGGCAGGGGGAACCCGCGGCTACACCTTC. It encodes CASVSAGGTRGYTF.

J is TRBJ1-5 and V is TRBV6-5, with unresolved D. The CDR3 is 15 residues long. Germline-derived CDR1 and CDR2 are MNHEY and SVGAGI. Trimming took off 6 bases at V and 0 bases at J, with 12 bases between the two ends. In DNA form, the CDR3 reads TGTGCCAGCAGACTGACGGGAAATAGCAATCAGCCCCAGCATTTT. Its translation: CASRLTGNSNQPQHF.

The V gene is TRBV6-5, the J gene TRBJ1-1; D remains ambiguous. Germline V lookup: CDR1 MNHEY, CDR2 SVGAGI. The CDR3 length is 14 residues. V lost 7 bases, J lost 4 bases, and 16 bases lay in between. The CDR3 bases are TGTGCCAGCACTCCAAGGAGGGAGCCCACTGAAGCTTTCTTT. Its translation: CASTPRREPTEAFF.